This T cell receptor (beta chain) originates from a study of shared clonotypes between healthy human individuals. The table came from immunoSEQ multiplex PCR; TCRdb's copy has only in-frame clones and leaves some out. There are 1.5 million to 1.9 million clones in the sample; nearly 99% occur only once, and about 0.45% lies in the top ten. This clone occurred once. Germline values: CDR1 SGHTA, CDR2 FQGTGA. The CDR3 is 14 residues long. Trimming took off 5 bases at V and 1 base at J, with 11 bases between the two ends. The receptor was derived from a man aged 30 to 45 in good health. The sequencing sample was made of naive CD4+ T cells sorted from blood. The subset denotes: CD45RA+ positively selected. This chain joins TRBV7-3 and TRBJ1-1; D ambiguous. The DNA for the CDR3 is TGTGCCAGCAGCCCCTCGGGAGCGAACACTGAAGCTTTCTTT. This translates into CASSPSGANTEAFF. The variable domain in full, completed from reference TRBV7-3 and TRBJ1-1, reads GAGVSQTPSNKVTEKGKYVELRCDPISGHTALYWYRQSLGQGPEFLIYFQGTGAADDSGLPNDRFFAVRPEGSVSTLKIQRTERGDSAVYLCASSPSGANTEAFFGQGTRLTVV.